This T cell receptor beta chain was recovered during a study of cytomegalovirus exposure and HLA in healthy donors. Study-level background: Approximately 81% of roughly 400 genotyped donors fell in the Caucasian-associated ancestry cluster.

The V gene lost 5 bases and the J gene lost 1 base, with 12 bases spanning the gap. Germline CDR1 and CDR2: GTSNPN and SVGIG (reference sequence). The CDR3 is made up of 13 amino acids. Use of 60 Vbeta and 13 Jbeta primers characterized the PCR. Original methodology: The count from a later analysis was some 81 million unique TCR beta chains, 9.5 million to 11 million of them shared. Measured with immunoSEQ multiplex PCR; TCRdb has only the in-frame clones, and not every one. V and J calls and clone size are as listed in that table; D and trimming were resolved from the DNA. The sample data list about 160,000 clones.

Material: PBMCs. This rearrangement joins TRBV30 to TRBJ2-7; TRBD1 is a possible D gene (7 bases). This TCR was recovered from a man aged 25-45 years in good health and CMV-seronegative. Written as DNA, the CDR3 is TGTGCCTGGGCGGGACAGATTTCCTACGAGCAGTACTTC. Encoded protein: CAWAGQISYEQYF.